One sample yielded the 29 T cell receptor beta chains listed below, sequenced in a study of T cells in tumors after PD-1 blockade. The data were produced by immunoSEQ multiplex PCR, yet TCRdb's version contains in-frame clones alone and is incomplete. The sample shows some 47,000 clones, 79% of them seen only once. Sequencing used PBMCs, obtained before anti-PD-1 treatment. The origin of the receptors is a human donor with basal cell carcinoma.

There are a few counts of this clone. The chain links TRBV7-2 to TRBJ2-3; 7 nucleotides line up with TRBD1. Germline trimming cut 5 bases from V and 6 bases from J; bases unmatched to any gene: 14. Germline V gene sequence: CDR1 SGHTA, CDR2 FQGNSA. The length of the CDR3 is 16 residues. The CDR3 loop is CASSHRTTGTGDTQYF. CDR3 nucleotides: TGTGCCAGCAGCCACCGAACGACAGGGACCGGGGATACGCAGTATTTT.

V gene TRBV28 combines with J gene TRBJ2-5, with 7 bases that match TRBD2. V lost 8 bases and J lost 3; bases outside the gene matches: 12. Germline CDR1 MDHEN, CDR2 SYDVKM. This CDR3 comprises 15 residues. The CDR3 bases are TGTGCCAGCGGCCCGGGAGGTAACAAGAAAGAGACCCAGTACTTC. Its translation is CASGPGGNKKETQYF.

V gene TRBV5-1 combines with J gene TRBJ1-6, with D possibly matching TRBD1 (5 bases). The ends were cut back, 4 bases at V and 6 bases at J, with 11 bases in the middle. CDR1 and CDR2 from the germline V gene are SGHRS and YFSETQ. CDR3 length equals 14 residues. This CDR3 reads CASSPGLFNSPLHF. CDR3 DNA sequence: TGCGCCAGCAGCCCGGGACTGTTTAATTCACCCCTCCACTTT. The variable domain in full, with the rest retrieved from reference TRBV5-1 and TRBJ1-6, is KAGVTQTPRYLIKTRGQQVTLSCSPISGHRSVSWYQQTPGQGLQFLFEYFSETQRNKGNFPGRFSGRQFSNSRSEMNVSTLELGDSALYLCASSPGLFNSPLHFGNGTRLTVT.

This clone appeared a single time. V is TRBV19 and J is TRBJ1-2; 7 positions match TRBD1. The CDR3 loop spans 18 amino acids. Germline CDR1 and CDR2: LNHDA and SQIVND (reference sequence). J gave up 3 bases and V 9 bases, and 22 bases lay outside the gene matches. CDR3 sequence reads: CARKGAVKRDSLHYGYTF. For the CDR3, the DNA is TGTGCCAGAAAGGGTGCAGTAAAACGGGACAGTCTTCACTATGGCTACACCTTC.

The chain is built from TRBV27 and TRBJ2-5; 11 positions match TRBD1. This CDR3 is built from 14 residues. CDR1 MNHEY and CDR2 SMNVEV come from the germline V gene (reference sequence). The J segment lost 5 bases and the V segment lost 5 bases, leaving 4 bases of the junction unmatched. CDR3 region: CASSTGTGGETQYF. DNA of the CDR3: TGTGCCAGCAGTACCGGGACAGGGGGGGAGACCCAGTACTTC.

DNA for the CDR3: TGTGCCTGGATCAAGGCCGGAGGGGGCGAGCAGTACTTC. This codes for CAWIKAGGGEQYF. This chain joins TRBV30 and TRBJ2-7; D is tentatively TRBD1 or TRBD2 (6 bases each). The CDR3 contains 13 residues. Between the trimmed V and J ends, which lost 4 bases and 6 bases, there was a span of 16 bases. CDR1 and CDR2 (germline): GTSNPN, SVGIG (reference sequence).

This sequence joins TRBV29-1 and TRBJ1-3; unclear D gene. Germline-derived CDR1 and CDR2 are SQVTM and ANQGSEA. The CDR3 is 11 amino acids. The ends were cut back, 6 bases at V and 3 bases at J, with 6 bases in the middle. In DNA form, the CDR3 reads TGCAGCGTCGCGAATGGAAACACCATATATTTT. Translation: CSVANGNTIYF. Together with reference TRBV29-1 and TRBJ1-3, the CDR3 gives the full variable domain: SAVISQKPSRDICQRGTSLTIQCQVDSQVTMMFWYRQQPGQSLTLIATANQGSEATYESGFVIDKFPISRPNLTFSTLTVSNMSPEDSSIYLCSVANGNTIYFGEGSWLTVV.

This chain's CDR3 is CASSLLGQTNTGELFF. CDR3 in DNA: TGTGCCAGCAGCCTGCTGGGACAGACGAACACCGGGGAGCTGTTTTTT. This chain links TRBV5-6 with TRBJ2-2, with 7 nucleotides matching TRBD1. V gave up 4 bases and J gave up 0 bases; unmatched junction bases: 6. The germline V gene has CDR1 SGHDT and CDR2 YYEEEE. CDR3 length equals 16 residues.

The V gene is TRBV6-5, the J gene TRBJ1-5, with 9 positions matching TRBD1. The J segment lost 9 bases and the V segment lost 7 bases, leaving 4 bases of the junction unmatched. The germline gives CDR1 MNHEY, CDR2 SVGAGI. The CDR3 totals 12 residues. The CDR3 DNA is TGTGCCAGCAAGGACAGGGGTGCGCCCCAGCATTTT. Its protein is CASKDRGAPQHF.

This clone was detected only a few times. The V call is TRBV4-1, the J call TRBJ1-6; D is unresolved. With 6 bases removed from V and 5 bases from J, the gap between germline ends came to 11 bases. CDR3 length equals 14 residues. Germline-derived CDR1 and CDR2 are MGHRA and YSYEKL. The CDR3 DNA reads as TGCGCCAGCAGTCCGCTGTACAATAATTCACCCCTCCACTTT. Residues: CASSPLYNNSPLHF.

This clone was picked up a small number of times. The chain has TRBV6-2 or TRBV6-3 and TRBJ1-2; D is perhaps TRBD1 (6 bases). This CDR3 is built from 14 residues. V lost 0 bases, J lost 5 bases, and 10 bases lay in between. Germline CDR1 and CDR2: MNHEY and SVGEGT. The CDR3 DNA is TGTGCCAGCAGTTACTCGGGGGGCCGGTATGGCTACACCTTC. This gives the protein CASSYSGGRYGYTF.

V usage is TRBV19 and J usage is TRBJ2-1; perhaps D is TRBD1 or TRBD2 (5 bases each). CDR1 is LNHDA and CDR2 is SQIVND in the germline V gene (reference sequence). V was clipped by 6 bases and J by 0 bases, with 18 bases between them. The CDR3 length is 17 residues. CDR3 region: CASRYGTGLSSYNEQFF. The CDR3 coding sequence is TGTGCCAGTAGATATGGGACCGGCCTGAGCTCCTACAATGAGCAGTTCTTC.

This rearrangement joins TRBV5-6 to TRBJ1-1; D gene uncertain. Trimming stripped 4 bases from V and 5 bases from J, with 9 bases between. Germline CDR1 SGHDT, CDR2 YYEEEE. There are 12 residues in the CDR3. The CDR3 protein is CASSALRTEAFF. The CDR3 coding sequence is TGTGCCAGCAGCGCGCTGCGGACTGAAGCTTTCTTT. The full variable domain, its missing parts supplied by reference TRBV5-6 and TRBJ1-1, is DAGVTQSPTHLIKTRGQQVTLRCSPKSGHDTVSWYQQALGQGPQFIFQYYEEEERQRGNFPDRFSGHQFPNYSSELNVNALLLGDSALYLCASSALRTEAFFGQGTRLTVV.

The chain joins TRBV12-3 or TRBV12-4 to TRBJ2-1, with a possible D match to TRBD2 (6 bases). Between the trimmed V and J ends, which lost 4 bases and 9 bases, there was a span of 13 bases. The CDR3 covers 13 residues. The CDR3: CASSYTSNSEQFF. The CDR3 DNA follows: TGTGCCAGCAGTTATACTAGCAACAGTGAGCAGTTCTTC.

This sequence joins TRBV2 and TRBJ1-1, with a possible D match to TRBD1 (5 bases). In germline, CDR1 is SNHLY, CDR2 FYNNEI. Trimming removed 4 bases at V and 4 bases at J, with 7 bases between. The CDR3 is 12 amino acids. The CDR3 sequence is CASSVGGTEAFF. CDR3 nucleotide sequence: TGTGCCAGCAGTGTGGGGGGCACTGAAGCTTTCTTT. The full variable domain, rest sourced from reference TRBV2 and TRBJ1-1, is EPEVTQTPSHQVTQMGQEVILRCVPISNHLYFYWYRQILGQKVEFLVSFYNNEISEKSEIFDDQFSVERPDGSNFTLKIRSTKLEDSAMYFCASSVGGTEAFFGQGTRLTVV.

The J gene is TRBJ1-5, the V gene TRBV23-1, with D possibly being TRBD1 (5 bases). TRBV23-1 is marked as an open reading frame, function uncertain. Trimming cost V 0 bases and J 6 bases, with 12 bases left between them. This CDR3 comprises 15 residues. The CDR3 sequence: CASSQSGRELQPQHF. The CDR3 DNA is TGCGCCAGCAGTCAATCCGGCAGGGAGCTTCAGCCCCAGCATTTT.

The chain has TRBV7-9 and TRBJ2-3, with D maybe TRBD1 (7 bases). This CDR3 is built from 14 residues. Trimming left V 1 base short and J 5 bases short, with 10 bases between. CDR1 and CDR2 (germline): SEHNR, FQNEAQ (reference sequence). The CDR3 sequence is CASSLDRGGDTQYF. As DNA, the CDR3 is TGTGCCAGCAGCTTAGACAGGGGAGGAGATACGCAGTATTTT.

The rearrangement links TRBV5-1 to TRBJ1-4, with TRBD1 as a possible D gene (6 bases). The CDR3 is made up of 13 amino acids. V was trimmed by 2 bases and J by 5 bases, leaving 7 bases between them. CDR1 and CDR2 (germline): SGHRS, YFSETQ. In nucleotides, the CDR3 is TGCGCCAGCAGCTTACAGGGAAATGAAAAACTGTTTTTT. Its protein is CASSLQGNEKLFF.

The rearrangement links TRBV7-8 to TRBJ2-3; D call uncertain. Germline V lookup: CDR1 SGHVS, CDR2 FQNEAQ. The ends were cut back, 1 base at V and 6 bases at J, with 11 bases in the middle. The CDR3 extends over 14 amino acids. CDR3 in amino acids: CASSLDGPLDTQYF. CDR3 bases: TGTGCCAGCAGCTTAGATGGGCCGCTGGATACGCAGTATTTT.

There are many counts of this clone. V gene TRBV10-3 combines with J gene TRBJ2-5; D possibly corresponds to TRBD1 (5 bases). The ends were cut back, 0 bases at V and 2 bases at J, with 13 bases in the middle. CDR3 length equals 16 residues. Germline V gene lookup returns CDR1 ENHRY and CDR2 SYGVKD. DNA for the CDR3: TGTGCCATCAGTGAGTCCGATACAGGACATCAAGAGACCCAGTACTTC. This sequence encodes CAISESDTGHQETQYF.

The chain couples TRBV5-4 to TRBJ1-2; 10 bases agree with TRBD1. CDR3 length equals 14 residues. Germline CDR1 reads SGHNT; CDR2 reads YYREEE (reference sequence). Unmatched junction bases numbered 7, after V lost 4 bases and J lost 7 bases. CDR3: CASSPPTGGGGYTF. The CDR3 DNA follows: TGTGCCAGCAGCCCACCGACAGGGGGCGGTGGCTACACCTTC.

The rearrangement uses TRBV7-9 and TRBJ2-7, with TRBD1 matching over 10 bases. The germline V gene has CDR1 SEHNR and CDR2 FQNEAQ (reference sequence). V lost 9 bases to trimming and J lost 4 bases; unmatched junction nucleotides: 9. This CDR3 contains 14 residues. The CDR3 bases are TGTGCCAGTACGGGACAGGGGAATTTTTACGAGCAGTACTTC. Translated: CASTGQGNFYEQYF.

This clone was seen a single time. The chain recombines TRBV5-1 with TRBJ1-6; perhaps TRBD1 as D (5 bases). The V and J ends lost 0 bases and 7 bases respectively, with 8 bases between them. Looked up from germline, CDR1 is SGHRS and CDR2 is YFSETQ. The CDR3 covers 14 residues. The CDR3 nucleotides are TGCGCCAGCAGCTTGGTCGGACAAAATTCACCCCTCCACTTT. This gives the protein CASSLVGQNSPLHF.

The chain combines TRBV6-5 with TRBJ1-6, with 10 nucleotides matching TRBD1. V gave up 7 bases and J gave up 7 bases; unmatched junction bases: 4. The CDR3 runs to 14 residues. Germline V gives CDR1 MNHEY, CDR2 SVGAGI. The CDR3 spells CASNGQGGNSPLHF. The CDR3 coding sequence is TGTGCCAGCAACGGACAGGGGGGCAATTCACCCCTCCACTTT.

The rearrangement links TRBV10-3 to TRBJ1-2; 8 bases agree with TRBD1. The germline gives CDR1 ENHRY, CDR2 SYGVKD. The CDR3 is made up of 13 amino acids. V shed 6 bases, J shed 7 bases, and the junction held 7 bases outside the gene matches. CDR3 in DNA: TGTGCCATCAGCCTACAGGGGGTGGCTGGCTACACCTTC. Translating gives CAISLQGVAGYTF.

Concerning this clone itself: Germline and junction disagree at one end, which may indicate a read error. This chain connects TRBV2 to TRBJ2-1; 10 positions match TRBD2. The germline V gene has CDR1 SNHLY and CDR2 FYNNEI. The CDR3 spans 13 residues. This CDR3 is CARSGGGFGEQFF. CDR3 coding DNA: TGTGCCCGCAGCGGGGGGGGGTTCGGTGAGCAGTTCTTC.

By sample share, this clone is medium-sized (0.01 to 0.1%). The rearrangement links TRBV6-6 to TRBJ1-5; possible D gene TRBD1, 5 bases. CDR1 MNHNY and CDR2 SVGAGI come from the germline V gene (reference sequence). The CDR3 spans 14 residues. The ends were cut back, 7 bases at V and 0 bases at J, with 10 bases in the middle. This CDR3 is CASTAGYSNQPQHF. The CDR3 DNA follows: TGTGCCAGCACCGCAGGGTATAGCAATCAGCCCCAGCATTTT.

V gene TRBV5-4 combines with J gene TRBJ1-1; possible D gene TRBD1, 6 bases. V lost 3 bases and J lost 0, with 15 bases in between. The CDR3 runs 16 residues. Germline V gene lookup returns CDR1 SGHNT and CDR2 YYREEE (reference sequence). CDR3 nucleotides: TGTGCCAGCAGCTCGGGACAACGAATGGTGAACACTGAAGCTTTCTTT. It yields the protein CASSSGQRMVNTEAFF.

This clone has only a few counts. The rearrangement links TRBV4-1 to TRBJ1-2; the D is unclear. Trimming took off 2 bases at V and 6 bases at J, with 16 bases between the two ends. The CDR3 consists of 15 residues. Germline-derived CDR1 and CDR2 are MGHRA and YSYEKL. The CDR3 region has the DNA TGCGCCAGCAGCCAACCCTCGCGAGGGTACAATGGCTACACCTTC. This gives the protein CASSQPSRGYNGYTF.